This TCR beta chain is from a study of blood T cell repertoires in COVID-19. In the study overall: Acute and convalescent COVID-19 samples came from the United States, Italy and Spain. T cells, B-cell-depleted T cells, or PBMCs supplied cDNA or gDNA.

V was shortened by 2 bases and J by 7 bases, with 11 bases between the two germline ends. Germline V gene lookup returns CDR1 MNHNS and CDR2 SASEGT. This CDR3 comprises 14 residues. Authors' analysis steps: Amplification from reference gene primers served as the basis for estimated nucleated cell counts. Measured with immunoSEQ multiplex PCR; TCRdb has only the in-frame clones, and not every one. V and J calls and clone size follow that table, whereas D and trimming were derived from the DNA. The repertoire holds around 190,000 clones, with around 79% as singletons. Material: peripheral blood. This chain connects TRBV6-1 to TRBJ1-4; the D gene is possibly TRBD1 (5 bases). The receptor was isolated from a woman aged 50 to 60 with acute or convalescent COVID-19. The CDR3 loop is CASSEPGWGEKLFF. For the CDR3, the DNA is TGTGCCAGCAGTGAACCAGGGTGGGGTGAAAAACTGTTTTTT.